Sequencing of this T cell receptor (beta chain) was carried out in a study of vaccination and CD4 T cells after COVID-19. Study background: From HCoV-229E, HCoV-OC43, HCoV-NL63 and SARS-CoV-2, overlapping spike peptides were used to stimulate the cells.

Treatment: roughly ten-day PBMC culture with coronavirus spike peptide pools or control peptides (ViraFEST assay). Once peptide pools had expanded antigen-specific T cells, ViraFEST sequenced TCRs. Cells were cultured for roughly 9 days, and then CD4+ T cells were isolated by negative selection. As to this clonotype: The antigen is not known.

Cultured CD4+ T-cell DNA underwent Oncomine TCR Beta short-read sequencing. Genomic DNA from cultured CD4+ T cells was extracted. TCRdb recomputed calls from the PCR reads with MiXCR, one row per CDR3 protein. Of some 9,000 distinct CDR3 sequences detected, around 70% appear once; the ten largest clones hold around 33%. The CDR3 sequence is 14 residues long. V dropped 6 bases and J dropped 0 bases, with 9 bases sitting between them. The germline CDR1 and CDR2 sequences are SGHTA and FQGNSA. The chain is built from TRBV7-2 and TRBJ2-1; D remains ambiguous. Sequenced: CD4+ T cells from blood, cultured in vitro. The TCR sequence derives from a human donor who had recovered from COVID-19. The CDR3: CASSRATSYNEQFF. Here the CDR3 DNA reads TGTGCCAGCAGTAGGGCTACCTCCTACAATGAGCAGTTCTTC.